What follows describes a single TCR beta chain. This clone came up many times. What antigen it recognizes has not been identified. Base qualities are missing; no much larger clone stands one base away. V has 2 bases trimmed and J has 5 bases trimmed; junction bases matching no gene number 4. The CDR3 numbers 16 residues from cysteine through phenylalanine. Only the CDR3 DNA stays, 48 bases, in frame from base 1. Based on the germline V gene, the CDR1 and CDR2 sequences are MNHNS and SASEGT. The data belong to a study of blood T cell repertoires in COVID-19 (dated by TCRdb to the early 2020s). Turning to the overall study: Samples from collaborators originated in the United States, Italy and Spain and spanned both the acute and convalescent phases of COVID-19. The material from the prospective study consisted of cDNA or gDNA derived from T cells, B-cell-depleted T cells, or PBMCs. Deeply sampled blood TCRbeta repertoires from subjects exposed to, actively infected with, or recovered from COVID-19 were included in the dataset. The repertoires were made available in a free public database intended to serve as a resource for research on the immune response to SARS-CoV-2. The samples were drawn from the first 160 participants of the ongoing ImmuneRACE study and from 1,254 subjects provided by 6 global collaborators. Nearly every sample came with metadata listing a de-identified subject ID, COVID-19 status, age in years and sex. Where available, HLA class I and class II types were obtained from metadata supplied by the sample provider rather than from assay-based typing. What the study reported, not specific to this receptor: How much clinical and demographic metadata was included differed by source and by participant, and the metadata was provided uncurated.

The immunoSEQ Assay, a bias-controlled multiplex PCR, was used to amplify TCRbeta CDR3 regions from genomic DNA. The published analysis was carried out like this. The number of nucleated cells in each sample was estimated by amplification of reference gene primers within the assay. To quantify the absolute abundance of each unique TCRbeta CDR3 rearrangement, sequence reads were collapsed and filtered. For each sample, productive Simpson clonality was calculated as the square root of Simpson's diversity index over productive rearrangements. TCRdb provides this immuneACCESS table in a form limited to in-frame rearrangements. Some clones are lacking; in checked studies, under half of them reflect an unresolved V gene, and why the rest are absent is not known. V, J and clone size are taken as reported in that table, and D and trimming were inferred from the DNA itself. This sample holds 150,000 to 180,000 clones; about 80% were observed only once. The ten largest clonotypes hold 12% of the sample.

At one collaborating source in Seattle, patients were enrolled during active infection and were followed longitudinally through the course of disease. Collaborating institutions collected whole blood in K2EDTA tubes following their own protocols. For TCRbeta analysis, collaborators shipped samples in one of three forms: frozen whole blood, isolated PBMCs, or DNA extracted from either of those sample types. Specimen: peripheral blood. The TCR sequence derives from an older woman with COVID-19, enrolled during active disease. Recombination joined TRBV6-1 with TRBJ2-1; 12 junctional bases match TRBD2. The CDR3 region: CASSEQLAGGNNEQFF. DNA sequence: TGTGCCAGCAGTGAACAACTAGCGGGGGGCAACAATGAGCAGTTCTTC.